Given below is one TCR beta chain in context. As yet, its antigen is unknown. Other DNA sequences within the sample encode an identical CDR3. The data derive from a study of shared clonotypes between healthy human individuals. Whole-study results and caveats: Around 5% was the fraction of naive CD4 clonotypes found shared across several donors.

In the original workflow: In the immunoSEQ data, sequences were junction-only and lacked quality scores, so filtering differed. The method was immunoSEQ multiplex PCR; TCRdb's version includes in-frame clones alone and lacks a portion of them. V, J and clone size derive from that table, while D and trimming were established from the DNA sequence. Found here are hundreds of thousands of clones, 55% to 75% of them singletons; the top ten hold 1.8%. V gave up 3 bases and J gave up 7 bases, with 12 bases separating them. The germline V gene encodes CDR1 KGHSH and CDR2 LQKENI. The CDR3 extends over 14 amino acids. Naive CD4+ cells were CD45RA-selected; the remaining cells were memory.

This sequence was found in a woman in her 30s in good health. The sequenced sample was memory CD4+ T cells sorted from blood. Subset in this sample: CD45RA-negative fraction. The rearrangement links TRBV18 to TRBJ1-4, with a possible D match to TRBD1 (5 bases). The CDR3 here is CASSPGQGSEKLFF. CDR3 nucleotides: TGTGCCAGCTCACCGGGGCAAGGTAGTGAAAAACTGTTTTTT.